This entry is about one TCR beta chain. The clone's antigen remains unknown. Base qualities are not recorded, but no much larger clone differs from it by a single base. CDR1 SGHTA and CDR2 FQGNSA are derived from the germline V gene. The CDR3 spans 16 residues, from the cysteine through the phenylalanine. Only CDR3 DNA remains: 48 bases, in frame from the first base. V loses 3 bases at its end and J loses 0 bases; junction bases beyond the gene matches: 4. The sample comes from a study of CD8 T cell repertoires and HIV-1 epitope variants (dated by TCRdb to 2018 to 2021). With respect to the entire study: T cells were stimulated in separate culture wells with each of twenty-five peptides representing autologous and known Gag and Nef epitope variants. An aliquot of 1M T cells was set aside as an uncultured baseline condition, separate from the roughly 80 T cell cultures. Cultures were maintained for around eleven days in IMDM with gentamicin, and half-media changes adding IL-2, IL-7 and IL-15 were performed on days 3 and 7. Using the EasySep Human T Cell Enrichment Kit, T cells were enriched and then co-cultured with an equal number of autologous T cell-negative cells acting as antigen-presenting cells. The epitopes tested were three Gag epitope families plus Nef HW9 and YT9. Control conditions included a CMV, EBV and flu peptide pool, the Ebola AY9 epitope as negative control, and a no-peptide well. Running each culture condition in triplicate, except for one peptide done in duplicate, gave a total of about 75 T cell cultures. Study-wide findings and limitations: The assay identified only TCR beta chains and indicated proliferation to antigen, not T cell function or cytokine profile. The study identified about ten antigen-specific TCR beta clonotypes, more than five of which appeared to be cross-reactive for autologous or known escape epitope variants. The Nef KF9 family was recognized by five clonotypes and the HW9 family by one, and no responses to the TAALDMSHF plasma variant were observed.

The immunoSEQ platform was used to sequence TCR beta CDR3 regions at survey depth. The QIAamp DNA micro kit was used to extract genomic DNA from every cultured and uncultured CD8+ T cell population. For the original study's pipeline: Samples with under 5,000 productive reads were excluded, and this exclusion removed about 6% of the roughly 75 HIV peptide-stimulated cultures. Sequences were trimmed to CDR3 by a MANAFEST web app, and nonproductive sequences, CDR3s under 5 amino acids, and sequences not starting with C or ending with F/W were removed. For a clonotype to count as antigen-specific, the clonotype had to expand relative to the no-peptide control in at least 2 of 3 replicates at FDR 0.01, and only within one epitope family. In addition, a specific clonotype needed a frequency at least fivefold higher than in wells stimulated with peptides from other epitope families. TCRdb took this table from immuneACCESS and kept in-frame rearrangements with V and J called. Such tables lack part of the clones; where checked against another copy, unresolved V genes explain under half of the gap, and the rest is unexplained. For V, J and clone size, that table is used; D and trimming come from the DNA. This sample is represented by 95,000 or so clones; roughly 81% of them were singletons. 25% to 30% of the sample is held by the ten biggest clonotypes.

The EasySep Human CD8+ T Cell Enrichment Kit was used on day 10 to isolate CD8+ T cells from every culture. Recombination joined TRBV7-2 with TRBJ2-3; TRBD2 lines up with 9 middle nucleotides. The source is a male donor with HIV. The sequenced sample was uncultured baseline CD8+ T cells from peripheral blood mononuclear cells (PBMCs). For the CDR3, the sequence is CASSLTLAGSTDTQYF. The DNA sequence is given as TGTGCCAGCAGCTTGACCCTAGCGGGGAGCACAGATACGCAGTATTTT.